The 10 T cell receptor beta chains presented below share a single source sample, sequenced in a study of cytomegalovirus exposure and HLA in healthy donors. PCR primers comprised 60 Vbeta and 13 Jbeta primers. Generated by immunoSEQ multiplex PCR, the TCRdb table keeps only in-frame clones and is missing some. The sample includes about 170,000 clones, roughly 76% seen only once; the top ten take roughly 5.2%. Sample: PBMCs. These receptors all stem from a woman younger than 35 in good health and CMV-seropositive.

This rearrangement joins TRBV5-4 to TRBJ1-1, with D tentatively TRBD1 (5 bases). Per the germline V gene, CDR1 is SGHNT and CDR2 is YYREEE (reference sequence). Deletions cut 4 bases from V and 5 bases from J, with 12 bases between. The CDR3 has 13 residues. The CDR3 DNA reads TGTGCCAGCAGCAAACCCCAGGGAACTGAAGCTTTCTTT. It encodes CASSKPQGTEAFF.

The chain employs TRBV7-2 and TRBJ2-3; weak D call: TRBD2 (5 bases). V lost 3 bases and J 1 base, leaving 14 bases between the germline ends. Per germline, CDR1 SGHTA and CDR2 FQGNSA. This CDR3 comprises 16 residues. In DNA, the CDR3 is TGTGCCAGCAGCTTTTCCTTAGCGCAGGGCACAGATACGCAGTATTTT. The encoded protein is CASSFSLAQGTDTQYF.

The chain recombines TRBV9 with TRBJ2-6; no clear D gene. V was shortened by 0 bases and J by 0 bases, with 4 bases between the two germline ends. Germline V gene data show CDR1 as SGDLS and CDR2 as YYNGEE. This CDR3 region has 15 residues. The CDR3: CASSVVGSGANVLTF. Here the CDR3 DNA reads TGTGCCAGCAGCGTAGTCGGCTCTGGGGCCAACGTCCTGACTTTC.

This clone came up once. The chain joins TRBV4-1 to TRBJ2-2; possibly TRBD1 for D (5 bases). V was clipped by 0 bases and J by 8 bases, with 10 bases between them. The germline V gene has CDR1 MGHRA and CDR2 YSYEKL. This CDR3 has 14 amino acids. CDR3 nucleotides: TGCGCCAGCAGCCAAGATCAGGCAGGGGGGGAGCTGTTTTTT. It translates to CASSQDQAGGELFF.

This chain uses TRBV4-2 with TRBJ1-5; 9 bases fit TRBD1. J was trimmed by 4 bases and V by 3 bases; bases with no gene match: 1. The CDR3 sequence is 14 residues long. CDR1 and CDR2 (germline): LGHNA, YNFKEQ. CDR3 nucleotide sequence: TGTGCCAGCAGCCAGGACAGGGGAAATCAGCCCCAGCATTTT. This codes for CASSQDRGNQPQHF.

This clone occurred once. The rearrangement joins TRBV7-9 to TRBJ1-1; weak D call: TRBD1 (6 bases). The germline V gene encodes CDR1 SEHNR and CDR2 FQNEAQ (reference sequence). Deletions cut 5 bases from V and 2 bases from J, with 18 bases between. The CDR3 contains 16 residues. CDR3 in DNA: TGTGCCAGCAGCCACGAACGTAGGACAGCCAACACTGAAGCTTTCTTT. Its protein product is CASSHERRTANTEAFF.

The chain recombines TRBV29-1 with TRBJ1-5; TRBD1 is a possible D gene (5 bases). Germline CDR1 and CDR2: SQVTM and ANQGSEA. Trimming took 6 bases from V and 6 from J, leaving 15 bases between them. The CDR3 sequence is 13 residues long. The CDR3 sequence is CSVTSGLGQPQHF. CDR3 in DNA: TGCAGCGTGACTTCAGGGTTGGGTCAGCCCCAGCATTTT.

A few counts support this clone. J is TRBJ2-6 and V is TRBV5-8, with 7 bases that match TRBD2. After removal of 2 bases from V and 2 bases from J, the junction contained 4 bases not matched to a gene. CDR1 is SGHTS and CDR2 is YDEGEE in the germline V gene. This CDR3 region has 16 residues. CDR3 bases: TGTGCCAGCAGCTTCGGGGGGAGGACTGGGGCCAACGTCCTGACTTTC. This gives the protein CASSFGGRTGANVLTF.

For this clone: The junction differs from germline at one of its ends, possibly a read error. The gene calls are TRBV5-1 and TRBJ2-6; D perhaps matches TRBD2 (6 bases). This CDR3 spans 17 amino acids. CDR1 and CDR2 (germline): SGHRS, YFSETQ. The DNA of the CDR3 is TGCGCCAGCAGCCTCTCGGGGGTCCACTCTGGGGCCAACGGCCTGACTTTC. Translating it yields CASSLSGVHSGANGLTF.

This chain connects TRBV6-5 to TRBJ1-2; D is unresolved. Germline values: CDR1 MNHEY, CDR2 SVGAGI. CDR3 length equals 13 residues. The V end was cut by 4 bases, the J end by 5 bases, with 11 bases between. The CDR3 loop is CASSSVEPYGYTF. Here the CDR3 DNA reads TGTGCCAGCAGTTCAGTGGAGCCTTATGGCTACACCTTC.